The T cell receptor (beta chain) described here comes from a study of blood T cell repertoires in COVID-19. Study context: Material from acute and convalescent COVID-19 was sourced from the United States, Italy and Spain. From T cells, B-cell-depleted T cells, or PBMCs came the material, which was cDNA or gDNA.

Repertoires were generated with immunoSEQ multiplex PCR, while TCRdb's copy carries only in-frame clones and drops some. The data hold approximately 240,000 clones, with roughly four fifths observed a single time. The CDR3 length is 14 residues. The germline CDR1 and CDR2 sequences are MGHRA and YSYEKL. The V segment lost 3 bases and the J segment 7 bases; nucleotides outside the gene matches: 1. The V call is TRBV4-1, the J call TRBJ1-4; 11 bases are a match to TRBD1. The material sequenced was peripheral blood. The receptor was derived from a woman aged 60-75 years with acute or convalescent COVID-19. CDR3 in amino acids: CASSQDRGPEKLFF. The CDR3 DNA is TGCGCCAGCAGCCAGGACAGGGGGCCTGAAAAACTGTTTTTT.